This TCR beta chain was identified in a study of graft-versus-host responses after intestinal transplantation. The CDR3 contains 15 residues. CDR1 and CDR2 (germline): MNHEY, SVGAGI. Trimming removed 7 bases from V and 1 base from J, with 16 bases in between. Produced via immunoSEQ multiplex PCR; TCRdb's table is partial and in-frame only. The table records tens of thousands of clones, 75% to 90% of them present only once. This clone was counted a single time. Its specificity is unknown. The source of this sequence is a human donor who was the organ donor for an intestinal transplant. V and J are TRBV6-5 and TRBJ1-1, with D perhaps TRBD1 (6 bases). The starting material was unstimulated CD4+ T cells sorted from spleen or lymph node cells, obtained before transplant. The CDR3 spells CASTSGQGRNTEAFF. The CDR3 DNA reads as TGTGCCAGCACCTCCGGCCAGGGGCGGAACACTGAAGCTTTCTTT.